A single sample gave rise to the 15 T cell receptor beta chains below, sequenced in a study of neurological immune-mediated disorders (dated by TCRdb to between 2017 and 2020). The receptor library was made with 5' RACE. Instrument used: Illumina HiSeq 2500. The raw public data were reprocessed by TCRdb itself: fastp quality trimming at Q25, MiXCR clonotype calling, in-frame beta chains only. Merged by CDR3 protein, the rows form single entries marked with the most common genes and DNA. The sample table shows 15,000 or so distinct CDR3 sequences, and about 15% are seen once. Roughly 15% of the sample goes to the ten largest clones. The sequenced material came from PBMCs. The receptors were gathered from a man between 60 and 75 years old with HTLV-1-associated myelopathy (HAM/TSP).

This clonotype was seen repeatedly, ten times or more. This chain uses TRBV12-3 or TRBV12-4 with TRBJ1-2, with TRBD1 matching 7 bases. The CDR3 consists of 14 residues. The V gene end was trimmed by 5 bases and the J gene end by 5 bases; junction bases not matched to a gene: 8. CDR3 nucleotide sequence: TGTGCCAGCAGTCGCCTGACAGGGTATTATGGCTACACCTTC. This translates into CASSRLTGYYGYTF.

This clonotype was observed at least ten times. The rearrangement links TRBV12-3 or TRBV12-4 to TRBJ2-3; TRBD2 matches 8 bases. The junction had 9 bases not matched to a gene; V was cut back by 6 bases and J by 7 bases. This CDR3 contains 14 residues. CDR3 sequence (DNA): TGTGCCAGCAGACTAGCGGCGGCCCTCCATACGCAGTATTTT. Amino acids: CASRLAAALHTQYF.

In its sample, this clonotype was seen a few times. This sequence joins TRBV18 and TRBJ2-3; D ambiguous. V was clipped by 6 bases and J by 4 bases, with 17 bases between them. Germline V gene data show CDR1 as KGHSH and CDR2 as LQKENI. CDR3 length equals 15 residues. CDR3 sequence (DNA): TGTGCCAGCTCTTCGAGGACGGGCGCCCCAGATACGCAGTATTTT. Translated: CASSSRTGAPDTQYF. Full variable domain (remainder filled in from reference TRBV18 and TRBJ2-3): NAGVMQNPRHLVRRRGQEARLRCSPMKGHSHVYWYRQLPEEGLKFMVYLQKENIIDESGMPKERFSAEFPKEGPSILRIQQVVRGDSAAYFCASSSRTGAPDTQYFGPGTRLTVL.

The chain has TRBV5-1 and TRBJ2-3; D remains ambiguous. Looked up from germline, CDR1 is SGHRS and CDR2 is YFSETQ. The CDR3 consists of 14 residues. V was shortened by 5 bases and J by 0 bases, with 10 bases between the two germline ends. DNA for the CDR3: TGCGCCAGCAGGACCGGAACTAGCACAGATACGCAGTATTTT. Translation: CASRTGTSTDTQYF.

At least ten counts were recorded for this clonotype. The CDR3 nucleotides are TGTGCCAGCAGCGCCGGGCTTGGGATCACTAACTATGGCTACACCTTC. Its protein is CASSAGLGITNYGYTF. The chain joins TRBV7-2 to TRBJ1-2; no clear D gene. The germline V gene encodes CDR1 SGHTA and CDR2 FQGNSA. Trimming pared 5 bases from V and 0 bases from J, leaving 16 bases between. The length of the CDR3 is 16 residues.

This chain links TRBV5-6 with TRBJ1-6, with D unclear. V dropped 7 bases and J dropped 18 bases, with 23 bases sitting between them. Germline loops: CDR1 SGHDT, CDR2 YYEEEE. This CDR3 region has 13 residues. This CDR3 reads CASEPQGIYSPHF. Written as DNA, the CDR3 is TGTGCCAGCGAACCTCAAGGAATTTATTCACCCCACTTT.

This clonotype was found many times. The V gene is TRBV4-3, the J gene TRBJ2-7, with TRBD1 identical over 7 bases. V lost 0 bases to trimming and J lost 3 bases; unmatched junction nucleotides: 8. Looked up from germline, CDR1 is LGHNA and CDR2 is YSLEER. The CDR3 spans 16 residues. CDR3 coding DNA: TGCGCCAGCAGCCAAGAGGTCTCAGGGGGTGACTACGAGCAGTACTTC. It codes for CASSQEVSGGDYEQYF.

This clonotype was seen at least ten times. V and J are TRBV5-6 and TRBJ1-6; D is perhaps TRBD1 (6 bases). The CDR3 extends over 14 amino acids. V lost 7 bases, J lost 7 bases, and 15 bases lay in between. Germline V gives CDR1 SGHDT, CDR2 YYEEEE. CDR3 in amino acids: CASHTRGFNSPLHF. Here the CDR3 DNA reads TGTGCCAGCCATACTAGGGGGTTCAATTCACCCCTCCACTTT.

In its sample, this clonotype is medium-sized. In nucleotides, the CDR3 is TGTGCCAGTAAAACTTCAGGGGGCACTCATGTCCCCCTCCACTTT. Translating gives CASKTSGGTHVPLHF. The V and J genes are TRBV25-1 and TRBJ1-6; 8 positions match TRBD1. Germline V CDR1 and CDR2: MGHDK, SYGVNS. J was trimmed by 13 bases and V by 9 bases; bases with no gene match: 17. This CDR3 is built from 15 residues.

This clonotype has ten or more counts. The V and J genes are TRBV5-1 and TRBJ1-1; D uncertain. CDR1 is SGHRS and CDR2 is YFSETQ in the germline V gene. CDR3 length: 13 amino acids. Trimming took 4 bases from V and 1 from J, leaving 8 bases between them. The CDR3 nucleotides are TGCGCCAGCAGCCCCCGGGAGAACACTGAAGCTTTCTTT. Translated, it gives CASSPRENTEAFF.

This clonotype was seen ten or more times. V is TRBV5-5 and J is TRBJ2-2; possibly TRBD1 or TRBD2 for D (6 bases each). The germline CDR1 and CDR2 sequences are SGHKS and YYEKEE (reference sequence). V was clipped by 4 bases and J by 4 bases, with 11 bases between them. CDR3 size: 14 residues. CDR3 amino acids: CASSPGGLTGELFF. The DNA of the CDR3 is TGTGCCAGCAGCCCTGGGGGGCTCACCGGGGAGCTGTTTTTT.

The sample holds many counts of this clonotype. The chain joins TRBV11-3 to TRBJ1-6, with D unclear. This CDR3 contains 13 residues. Trimming shortened V by 3 bases and J by 2 bases, and 2 bases separated the two germline ends. CDR1 is SGHNT and CDR2 is YENEEA in the germline V gene. The CDR3: CASSFTYNSPLHF. CDR3 DNA sequence: TGTGCCAGCAGCTTCACCTATAATTCACCCCTCCACTTT.

The sample holds many counts of this clonotype. The chain is built from TRBV11-2 and TRBJ2-7; TRBD1 matches at 9 bases. The germline V gene encodes CDR1 SGHAT and CDR2 FQNNGV. The CDR3 loop spans 15 amino acids. V lost 5 bases, J lost 2 bases, and 7 bases stayed unmatched. CDR3 residues: CASSHYRGQAYEQYF. CDR3 DNA: TGTGCCAGCAGCCACTACAGGGGGCAGGCCTACGAGCAGTACTTC.

This clonotype was detected ten times or more. The V gene is TRBV25-1, the J gene TRBJ1-1; TRBD1 matches 7 bases. The length of the CDR3 is 13 residues. V was clipped by 5 bases and J by 5 bases; unmatched bases: 5. From germline, CDR1 is MGHDK and CDR2 SYGVNS. The CDR3 DNA is TGTGCCAGCAGTCAGGGGGGGGGGACTGAAGCTTTCTTT. Amino acid sequence: CASSQGGGTEAFF.

By share, this clonotype counts as medium-sized. Germline and junction disagree at one end, which may indicate a read error. The chain links TRBV2 to TRBJ2-5, with D perhaps TRBD2 (6 bases). Germline CDR1 is SNHLY and CDR2 is FYNNEI. The CDR3 is made up of 11 amino acids. The CDR3 sequence: CASSAESGYLF. CDR3 bases: TGTGCCAGCAGTGCAGAGAGCGGGTATCTCTTC.